This TCR beta chain was recorded in a study of shared clonotypes between healthy human individuals. At the level of the study: CD8 memory received one plate per donor, CD8 naive two, CD4 memory three and CD4 naive three. Regarding the study as a whole: Despite large depth, rarefaction showed incomplete sorted-subset sequencing.

Trimming cost V 5 bases and J 4 bases; bases outside gene matches: 4. CDR1 and CDR2 from the germline V gene are MGHDK and SYGVNS. CDR3 length: 13 amino acids. Some clones are missing from TCRdb's copy, which holds only in-frame ones; the method was immunoSEQ multiplex PCR. The sample includes 300,000 to 400,000 clones, 73% of them seen just once. On this clone: Its specificity is not known.

Sequenced material: memory CD4+ T cells sorted from blood. As to subset: CD45RA-negative fraction. The V gene is TRBV25-1, the J gene TRBJ2-7; 8 nucleotides align to TRBD1. The clonotype originates from a man aged 25 to 40 in good health. CDR3 bases: TGTGCCAGCAGTCGAGACAGGGGATACGAGCAGTACTTC. Its translation is CASSRDRGYEQYF.